Given below is one T cell receptor (beta chain) in context. The target antigen is unknown. An amount of RNA that ranged from roughly 0.45 to 1 ug was reverse transcribed with random hexamers. MiXCR, run by TCRdb on the immunoSEQ multiplex PCR reads, gives a single entry per CDR3 protein. The sample consists of 67,000 or so distinct CDR3 sequences, around 93% of them appearing once. The record originates from a study of CD8 T cells in Susac syndrome. Study observations and caveats: When the CD4+ T cell repertoires of patients with Susac syndrome were examined, they did not show any clonal expansion.

This CDR3 contains 11 residues. CDR1 is MNHEY, CDR2 SMNVEV, per germline (reference sequence). V lost 7 bases to trimming and J lost 8 bases; unmatched junction nucleotides: 4. Sequenced input: CD4+ T cells from PBMCs. The receptor comes from a human donor with Susac syndrome. The chain couples TRBV27 to TRBJ1-2, with TRBD1 matching over 7 bases. The CDR3 bases are TGTGCCAGCATCTACAGGGGAGGCTACACCTTC. Amino acids: CASIYRGGYTF.